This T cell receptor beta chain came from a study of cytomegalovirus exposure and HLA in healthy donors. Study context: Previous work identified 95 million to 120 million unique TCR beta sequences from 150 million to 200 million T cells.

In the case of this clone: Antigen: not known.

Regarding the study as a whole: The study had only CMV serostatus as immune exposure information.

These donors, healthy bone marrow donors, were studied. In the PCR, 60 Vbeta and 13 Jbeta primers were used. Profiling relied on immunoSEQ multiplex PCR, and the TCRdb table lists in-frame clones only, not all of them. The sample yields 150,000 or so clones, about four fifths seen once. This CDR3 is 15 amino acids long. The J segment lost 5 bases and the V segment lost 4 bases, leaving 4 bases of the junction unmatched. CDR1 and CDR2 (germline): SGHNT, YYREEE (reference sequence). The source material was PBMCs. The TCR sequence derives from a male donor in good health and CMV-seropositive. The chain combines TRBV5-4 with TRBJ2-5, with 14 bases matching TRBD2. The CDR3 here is CASSVGTSGGETQYF. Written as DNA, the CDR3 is TGTGCCAGCAGCGTAGGGACTAGCGGGGGCGAGACCCAGTACTTC. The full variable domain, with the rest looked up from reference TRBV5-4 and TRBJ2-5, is ETGVTQSPTHLIKTRGQQVTLRCSSQSGHNTVSWYQQALGQGPQFIFQYYREEENGRGNFPPRFSGLQFPNYSSELNVNALELDDSALYLCASSVGTSGGETQYFGPGTRLLVL.